This entry lists 7 T cell receptor beta chains sequenced from one sample in a study of T cell responses to AZD1222 COVID-19 vaccine. Produced via immunoSEQ multiplex PCR; TCRdb's table is partial and in-frame only. The repertoire holds about 76,000 clones, with 65% to 80% as singletons. The sample consisted of peripheral blood, taken 28 days after the second dose of the MenACWY control vaccine. These receptor sequences come from an adult who received the MenACWY meningococcal vaccine as a control.

The chain recombines TRBV29-1 with TRBJ1-1; TRBD1 might be the D (5 bases). V gave up 4 bases and J gave up 6 bases, with 18 bases separating them. The CDR3 runs to 14 residues. Germline assignment: CDR1 SQVTM and CDR2 ANQGSEA. The CDR3 region has the DNA TGCAGCGTTGCTGGGCAGGGCTTTTGGTCTGAAGCTTTCTTT. Its translation: CSVAGQGFWSEAFF.

CDR3 bases: TGTGCCAGCGGTTACGACTCTGGGGCCAACGTCCTGACTTTC. Amino acid sequence: CASGYDSGANVLTF. This chain uses TRBV5-4 with TRBJ2-6; D gene unclear. Trimming stripped 7 bases from V and 0 bases from J, with 8 bases between. CDR1 and CDR2 from the germline V gene are SGHNT and YYREEE (reference sequence). The CDR3 is 14 residues long.

V is TRBV27 and J is TRBJ2-3; D is unresolved. Trimming removed 5 bases at V and 5 bases at J, with 11 bases between. The length of the CDR3 is 13 residues. From germline, CDR1 is MNHEY and CDR2 SMNVEV (reference sequence). CDR3 protein: CASSPWLRDTQYF. In DNA, the CDR3 is TGTGCCAGCAGTCCCTGGCTCAGAGATACGCAGTATTTT.

V usage is TRBV12-3 or TRBV12-4 and J usage is TRBJ1-5; D call uncertain. Trimming pared 6 bases from V and 4 bases from J, leaving 10 bases between. CDR3 length: 13 amino acids. The CDR3, as DNA: TGTGCCAGCAGCCTTTCTCCAAATCAGCCCCAGCATTTT. It is translated as CASSLSPNQPQHF.

J is TRBJ1-6 and V is TRBV5-6; D is unclear. V lost 0 bases and J 8 bases, leaving 12 bases between the germline ends. The CDR3 runs 15 residues. Germline assignment: CDR1 SGHDT and CDR2 YYEEEE. CDR3 region: CASSLVSPADSPLHF. The CDR3 region has the DNA TGTGCCAGCAGCTTGGTTAGTCCTGCGGATTCACCCCTCCACTTT.

The chain employs TRBV2 and TRBJ2-5, with 9 bases aligning to TRBD1. The length of the CDR3 is 14 residues. Germline V gene sequence: CDR1 SNHLY, CDR2 FYNNEI. V gave up 5 bases and J gave up 4 bases; unmatched junction bases: 5. The CDR3 is CASSQGQGRETQYF. In DNA form, the CDR3 reads TGTGCCAGCAGTCAGGGACAGGGAAGAGAGACCCAGTACTTC.

The chain links TRBV3-1 (or the pseudogene TRBV3-2) to TRBJ2-7; possibly TRBD1 or TRBD2 for D (5 bases each). Germline V gene data show CDR1 as LGHDT and CDR2 as YNNKEL (reference sequence). The CDR3 sequence is 14 residues long. Trimming pared 4 bases from V and 3 bases from J, leaving 13 bases between. CDR3 amino acids: CASSPSPGRYEQYF. CDR3 DNA: TGTGCCAGCAGCCCTTCCCCGGGACGCTACGAGCAGTACTTC.